The entry that follows covers one TCR beta chain sequence. This clone's antigen is unknown. No qualities accompany the bases; no much larger clone lies one base away. The record originates from a study of T-cell reconstitution after alpha-beta-depleted transplantation in children (dated by TCRdb to 2015 to 2016). About the investigation overall: The study quantitatively tracked T-cell immune reconstitution after TCRalphabeta/CD19-depleted allogeneic hematopoietic cell transplantation in children using TCR repertoire profiling. Study-wide conclusions, independent of this receptor: The high TCRbeta diversity at day 60 in some patients was ascribed to recipient T cells and intrathymic progenitors that had survived conditioning. The apparently early alphabetaT-cell count recovery about two months after transplant was reportedly dependent on only several hundred rapidly expanded clones derived from non-depleted graft cells. The frequencies of hyperexpanded clones fell over the following months, and after one year, T-cell counts and TCRbeta diversity were mostly attributed to newly produced T cells.

The treatment or condition tag for this specimen amounts to: allogeneic hematopoietic cell transplantation with graft depleted of TCRalphabeta T cells and CD19 B cells. The transplant recipients were children given TCRalphabeta/CD19-depleted allogeneic hematopoietic cell grafts. Libraries were constructed by PCR. TCRdb lists the instrument as Illumina HiSeq 2500. Molecular barcoding was employed in the preparation of TCR libraries, with unique molecular identifiers being used to normalize TCRbeta repertoire quantification. TCRdb passed the public sequencing reads through fastp at Q25 and MiXCR, retaining productive beta sequences. Rows are unified per CDR3 protein, each entry keeping the most common DNA and genes. The sample table records 300,000 to 400,000 distinct CDR3 sequences; about a sixth of these occur just once. Clones ranked in the top ten supply roughly 41% of the sample. The input for sequencing was PBMCs, mostly from graft donor cells, taken 360 days after TCRalphabeta/CD19-depleted stem cell transplant. This sequence originates from a male patient aged 2-9 years who had a stem cell transplant for acute lymphoblastic leukemia, so the T cells may come from the graft donor.

The CDR3 protein: CASSRQGLAGNEQFF. The nucleotide sequence is TGCGCCAGCAGCCGCCAGGGGCTAGCGGGCAATGAGCAGTTCTTC. The chain employs TRBV4-1 and TRBJ2-1, with 8 central nucleotides matching TRBD2. Sequences MGHRA (CDR1) and YSYEKL (CDR2) are obtained from the germline V gene. From its cysteine to its phenylalanine, the CDR3 spans 15 amino acids. Only the CDR3 portion is preserved as DNA: 45 bases, with reading frame beginning at the first base. Trimming accounts for 4 bases at V and 6 bases at J, while the number of junction bases matched to no gene is 8.